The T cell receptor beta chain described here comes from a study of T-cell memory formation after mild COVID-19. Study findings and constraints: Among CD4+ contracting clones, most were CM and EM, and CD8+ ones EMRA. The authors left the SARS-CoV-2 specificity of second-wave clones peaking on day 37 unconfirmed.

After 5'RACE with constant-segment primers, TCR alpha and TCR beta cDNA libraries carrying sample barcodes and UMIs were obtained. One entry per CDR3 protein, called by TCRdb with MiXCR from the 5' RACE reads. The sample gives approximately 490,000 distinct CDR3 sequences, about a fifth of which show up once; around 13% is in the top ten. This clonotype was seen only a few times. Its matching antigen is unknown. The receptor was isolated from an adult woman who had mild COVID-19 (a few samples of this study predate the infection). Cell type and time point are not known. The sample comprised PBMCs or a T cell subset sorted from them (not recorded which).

The CDR3 protein is CATSDRAETQYF. In DNA, the CDR3 is TGTGCCACCAGTGACCGGGCGGAGACCCAGTACTTC. The rearrangement uses TRBV24-1 and TRBJ2-5; D not certain. Germline CDR1 KGHDR, CDR2 SFDVKD. This CDR3 contains 12 residues. V was clipped by 4 bases and J by 5 bases, with 7 bases between them.